These 25 T cell receptor beta chains originate from one sample sequenced in a study of cytomegalovirus exposure and HLA in healthy donors. With 60 Vbeta and 13 Jbeta primers, the PCR was carried out. Generated by immunoSEQ multiplex PCR, the TCRdb table keeps only in-frame clones and is missing some. This sample has over 120,000 clones, with 75% to 90% found just once. The specimen was PBMCs. Every receptor here comes from a woman younger than 45 in good health and CMV-seronegative.

The rearrangement links TRBV2 to TRBJ2-3, with D possibly matching TRBD1 (8 bases). Trimming took off 7 bases at V and 2 bases at J, with 16 bases between the two ends. Germline CDR1 and CDR2: SNHLY and FYNNEI. The CDR3 is made up of 15 amino acids. Written as DNA, the CDR3 is TGTGCCAGCACACCACAGGGGGGGTACACAGATACGCAGTATTTT. As protein: CASTPQGGYTDTQYF.

V gene TRBV4-1 combines with J gene TRBJ2-3, with 10 bases that match TRBD2. The trim removed 0 bases at V and 5 bases at J, leaving 8 bases unmatched. Looked up from germline, CDR1 is MGHRA and CDR2 is YSYEKL. The CDR3 runs to 17 residues. CDR3 region: CASSQEGLAGVVDTQYF. The CDR3 region has the DNA TGCGCCAGCAGCCAAGAAGGCCTAGCGGGAGTGGTAGATACGCAGTATTTT.

This chain joins TRBV2 and TRBJ2-7; TRBD2 might be the D (6 bases). The CDR3 runs 16 residues. Germline CDR1 SNHLY, CDR2 FYNNEI. Trimming stripped 6 bases from V and 3 bases from J, with 21 bases between. The CDR3 loop is CASSQGGAGLGYEQYF. The CDR3 DNA sequence: TGTGCCAGCAGCCAAGGAGGGGCAGGGCTCGGCTACGAGCAGTACTTC.

This clone was seen many times. The rearrangement links TRBV11-2 to TRBJ2-7; TRBD1 matches at 8 bases. Looked up from germline, CDR1 is SGHAT and CDR2 is FQNNGV. CDR3 length: 14 residues. V shed 1 base, J shed 7 bases, and the junction held 6 bases outside the gene matches. CDR3 bases: TGTGCCAGCAGCTTAGGCAGGGGGCGTTGGGAGCAGTACTTC. Amino acids: CASSLGRGRWEQYF.

The chain couples TRBV7-8 to TRBJ1-3, with D unresolved. This CDR3 has 15 residues. The germline CDR1 and CDR2 sequences are SGHVS and FQNEAQ. The ends were cut back, 1 base at V and 0 bases at J, with 7 bases in the middle. The CDR3 sequence: CASSLGQDSGNTIYF. In DNA, the CDR3 is TGTGCCAGCAGCTTAGGACAAGACTCTGGAAACACCATATATTTT. Full variable domain (rest looked up from reference TRBV7-8 and TRBJ1-3): GAGVSQSPRYKVAKRGQDVALRCDPISGHVSLFWYQQALGQGPEFLTYFQNEAQLDKSGLPSDRFFAERPEGSVSTLKIQRTQQEDSAVYLCASSLGQDSGNTIYFGEGSWLTVV.

V usage is TRBV9 and J usage is TRBJ2-3, with 11 nucleotides matching TRBD2. The CDR3 runs to 15 residues. J was trimmed by 4 bases and V by 3 bases; bases with no gene match: 4. The germline V gene encodes CDR1 SGDLS and CDR2 YYNGEE. The CDR3 is CASSAHSGGADTQYF. CDR3 bases: TGTGCCAGCAGCGCCCATAGCGGGGGGGCAGATACGCAGTATTTT.

This chain links TRBV18 with TRBJ2-7, with a weak D call TRBD1 (5 bases). Germline V gives CDR1 KGHSH, CDR2 LQKENI. The CDR3 loop spans 11 amino acids. Trimming shortened V by 6 bases and J by 12 bases, and 15 bases separated the two germline ends. The CDR3 bases are TGTGCCAGCTCGGGTCGTGGGGCACGGTACTTC. Translating gives CASSGRGARYF. The full variable domain, its missing parts supplied by reference TRBV18 and TRBJ2-7, is NAGVMQNPRHLVRRRGQEARLRCSPMKGHSHVYWYRQLPEEGLKFMVYLQKENIIDESGMPKERFSAEFPKEGPSILRIQQVVRGDSAAYFCASSGRGARYFGPGTRLTVT.

The V gene is TRBV9, the J gene TRBJ1-2; 10 nucleotides match TRBD1. Germline V gene lookup returns CDR1 SGDLS and CDR2 YYNGEE. The ends lost 3 bases at V and 5 bases at J; junction bases unmatched: 7. The CDR3 has 15 amino acids. Here the CDR3 reads CASSERDRGGYGYTF. As DNA, the CDR3 is TGTGCCAGCAGCGAAAGGGACAGGGGAGGGTATGGCTACACCTTC.

The V call is TRBV28, the J call TRBJ2-7, with a tentative D call TRBD2 (6 bases). The germline V gene has CDR1 MDHEN and CDR2 SYDVKM. The V gene lost 2 bases and the J gene lost 9 bases, with 23 bases spanning the gap. The CDR3 length is 16 residues. CDR3 nucleotides: TGTGCCAGCAGTTTAAATTCCCCTACGAGGGGACTGATGCAGTACTTC. Translating it yields CASSLNSPTRGLMQYF.

The rearrangement links TRBV29-1 to TRBJ1-2; no reliable D call. The CDR3 runs 15 residues. Trimming left V 3 bases short and J 0 bases short, with 14 bases between. Germline CDR1 is SQVTM and CDR2 is ANQGSEA. The CDR3 spells CSVESGTLANYGYTF. Written as DNA, the CDR3 is TGCAGCGTTGAGTCGGGTACACTAGCTAACTATGGCTACACCTTC.

J is TRBJ2-1 and V is TRBV10-1, with 7 bases lining up with TRBD1. J gave up 2 bases and V 5 bases, and 6 bases lay outside the gene matches. Germline CDR1 reads WNHNN; CDR2 reads SYGVQD (reference sequence). This CDR3 region has 15 residues. The CDR3 coding sequence is TGCGCCAGCAGTAGACCGGGACAGACCTACAATGAGCAGTTCTTC. Amino acid sequence: CASSRPGQTYNEQFF.

The chain combines TRBV20-1 with TRBJ1-1; D remains ambiguous. Trimming stripped 5 bases from V and 0 bases from J, with 4 bases between. This CDR3 has 11 amino acids. Germline CDR1 reads DFQATT; CDR2 reads SNEGSKA (reference sequence). For the CDR3, the DNA is TGCAGTGCTCCAATGAACACTGAAGCTTTCTTT. It yields the protein CSAPMNTEAFF.

The J gene is TRBJ1-5, the V gene TRBV21-1; the table's D call, TRBD1, was not checked against the DNA. TRBV21-1 is a pseudogene. The length of the CDR3 is 16 residues. CDR3 DNA sequence: TGTGCCAGCAGCTCCCACAGGGGAGTTTTAGGTCAGCCCCAGCATTTT. Translation gives CASSSHRGVLGQPQHF.

The V and J genes are TRBV6-5 and TRBJ2-7, with D perhaps matching TRBD1 (6 bases). Germline CDR1 and CDR2: MNHEY and SVGAGI. CDR3 length: 14 amino acids. Trimming left V 4 bases short and J 3 bases short, with 13 bases between. CDR3 bases: TGTGCCAGCAGTTCAGGGGTCCTTTTCTACGAGCAGTACTTC. Translated: CASSSGVLFYEQYF.

V usage is TRBV6-1 and J usage is TRBJ1-1, with a weak D call TRBD1 (6 bases). The germline CDR1 and CDR2 sequences are MNHNS and SASEGT. V lost 1 base to trimming and J lost 4 bases, with 19 bases between them. This CDR3 spans 17 amino acids. The CDR3 is CASSEVGRGRASTEAFF. The CDR3 DNA reads as TGTGCCAGCAGTGAAGTTGGAAGGGGGAGGGCCTCCACTGAAGCTTTCTTT.

The chain has TRBV19 and TRBJ2-7; 15 bases agree with TRBD2. Unmatched junction bases numbered 5, after V lost 5 bases and J lost 3 bases. This CDR3 spans 16 amino acids. The germline gives CDR1 LNHDA, CDR2 SQIVND (reference sequence). The CDR3 DNA follows: TGTGCCAGTAGTCGGACTAGCGGGGGGGAATACTACGAGCAGTACTTC. Its translation: CASSRTSGGEYYEQYF.

The CDR3 reads CASSPWGGRGIGQETQYF. The CDR3 coding sequence is TGTGCCAGCAGTCCCTGGGGGGGGCGGGGGATTGGCCAAGAGACCCAGTACTTC. This chain links TRBV25-1 with TRBJ2-5, with D possibly matching TRBD2 (7 bases). V lost 5 bases to trimming and J lost 1 base, with 23 bases between them. Germline V lookup: CDR1 MGHDK, CDR2 SYGVNS. CDR3 length: 18 amino acids.

V and J are TRBV6-1 and TRBJ2-5; TRBD2 matches at 8 bases. The germline gives CDR1 MNHNS, CDR2 SASEGT. Losses at the gene ends were 4 bases for V and 1 base for J; bases not matched to a gene: 2. CDR3 size: 14 residues. This CDR3 is CASSVGRAQETQYF. The CDR3 nucleotides read TGTGCCAGCAGTGTCGGGAGGGCCCAAGAGACCCAGTACTTC.

This chain links TRBV6-5 with TRBJ2-7; 7 bases line up with TRBD1. The CDR3 loop spans 13 amino acids. Germline values: CDR1 MNHEY, CDR2 SVGAGI. The V gene end was trimmed by 6 bases and the J gene end by 7 bases; junction bases not matched to a gene: 9. CDR3 nucleotide sequence: TGTGCCAGCAGGCCAATCGACAGGGCTGAGCAGTACTTC. Its translation is CASRPIDRAEQYF.

This chain uses TRBV6-1 with TRBJ2-7, with 8 bases fitting TRBD2. The CDR3 totals 20 residues. V was clipped by 4 bases and J by 5 bases; unmatched bases: 25. CDR1 is MNHNS, CDR2 SASEGT, per germline. CDR3 DNA sequence: TGTGCCAGCAGTGGGAGTGGCGAGCGGGGGCCACCGGGAAAGAGGCACGAGCAGTACTTC. It yields the protein CASSGSGERGPPGKRHEQYF.

Comment on this clone: At one boundary the junction diverges from the germline segment, which might be a read error. CDR3 in amino acids: CSSSSIGYEQYF. In DNA, the CDR3 is TGTTCCAGCAGCTCAATCGGCTACGAGCAGTACTTC. This chain links TRBV7-9 with TRBJ2-7; D gene ambiguous. The CDR3 runs 12 residues. Germline loops: CDR1 SEHNR, CDR2 FQNEAQ (reference sequence).

In its sample, this clone was seen many times. In nucleotides, the CDR3 is TGTGCCAGCAGTGAGGGGGGAGGGAACATTTACGAGCAGTACTTC. This sequence encodes CASSEGGGNIYEQYF. J is TRBJ2-7 and V is TRBV6-1, with 7 nucleotides matching TRBD2. The trim removed 3 bases at V and 4 bases at J, leaving 9 bases unmatched. The germline gives CDR1 MNHNS, CDR2 SASEGT. This CDR3 comprises 15 residues.

The chain combines TRBV28 with TRBJ1-2; D possibly corresponds to TRBD1 (6 bases). In germline, CDR1 is MDHEN, CDR2 SYDVKM. This CDR3 spans 16 amino acids. The V gene lost 4 bases and the J gene lost 4 bases, with 19 bases spanning the gap. The CDR3 sequence: CASSSSPGHLAYGYTF. The DNA of the CDR3 is TGTGCCAGCAGTTCTTCCCCGGGACACCTTGCCTATGGCTACACCTTC.

The chain recombines TRBV6-1 with TRBJ1-1; no firm D call. The CDR3 has 14 residues. V lost 2 bases and J 4 bases, leaving 11 bases between the germline ends. Germline CDR1 MNHNS, CDR2 SASEGT. CDR3 in amino acids: CASSETRRTTEAFF. CDR3 sequence (DNA): TGTGCCAGCAGTGAAACGCGGAGGACCACTGAAGCTTTCTTT.

With regard to this clone: This specimen includes other DNA sequences encoding the same CDR3. V usage is TRBV30 and J usage is TRBJ1-1; possible D gene TRBD1, 6 bases. The germline gives CDR1 GTSNPN, CDR2 SVGIG (reference sequence). CDR3 length: 12 residues. V was pared by 1 base and J by 5 bases, with 8 bases between. The CDR3 nucleotides read TGTGCCTGGAGTGCCAGGGGTACTGAAGCTTTCTTT. The encoded protein is CAWSARGTEAFF.